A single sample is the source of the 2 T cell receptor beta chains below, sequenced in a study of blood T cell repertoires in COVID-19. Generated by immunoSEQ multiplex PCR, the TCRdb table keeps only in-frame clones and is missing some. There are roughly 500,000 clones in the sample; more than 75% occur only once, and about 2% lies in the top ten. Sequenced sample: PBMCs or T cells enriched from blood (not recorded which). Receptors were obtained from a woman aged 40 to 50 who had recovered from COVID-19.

CDR3 bases: TGCGCCAGCAGCGGGGACAGGGGGCTTGGCTACACCTTC. Residues: CASSGDRGLGYTF. The chain employs TRBV5-1 and TRBJ1-2; TRBD1 matches 12 bases. CDR1 and CDR2 from the germline V gene are SGHRS and YFSETQ. The CDR3 runs 13 residues. J was trimmed by 7 bases and V by 4 bases; bases with no gene match: 2.

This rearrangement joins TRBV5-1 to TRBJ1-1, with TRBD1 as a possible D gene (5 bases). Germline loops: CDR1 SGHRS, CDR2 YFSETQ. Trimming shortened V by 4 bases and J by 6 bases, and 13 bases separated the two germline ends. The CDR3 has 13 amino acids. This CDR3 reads CASSRPGGPEAFF. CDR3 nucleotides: TGCGCCAGCAGCCGACCGGGGGGACCTGAAGCTTTCTTT.